What follows is one TCR beta chain and its context. Its target is not known. This record comes from a study of vaccination and CD4 T cells after COVID-19. Study-level background: Controls used CEFX viral epitopes (positive), HIV-1 Nef peptides (negative), or no peptide.

CD4+ T cells that had been cultured provided DNA sequenced with the Oncomine TCR Beta short-read assay. MiXCR, applied by TCRdb to the PCR reads, yields one record per CDR3 protein. The data contain some 13,000 distinct CDR3 sequences, over 60% of them singletons. This sample's treatment: roughly ten-day PBMC culture with coronavirus spike peptide pools or control peptides (ViraFEST assay). Negative selection was the method that isolated CD4+ T cells after roughly ten days of culture. Study outcomes and limitations: Spike mono-reactivity was evident in 304 of the 307 vaccine-specific clones derived from convalescent patients. Analysis covered relatively few convalescent patients and lacked any early post-infection timepoints.

The CDR3 is made up of 12 amino acids. V lost 2 bases, J lost 10 bases, and 11 bases lay in between. Germline V gives CDR1 SNHLY, CDR2 FYNNEI. The clonotype comes from a human donor who had recovered from COVID-19. The chain combines TRBV2 with TRBJ1-1; D is possibly TRBD1 (5 bases). Here the sequenced sample was CD4+ T cells from blood, cultured in vitro, taken before SARS-CoV-2 vaccination. The CDR3 loop reads CASSEMSGVAFF. CDR3 coding DNA: TGTGCCAGCAGTGAAATGTCGGGGGTAGCTTTCTTT. Using reference TRBV2 and TRBJ1-1 for the parts outside the CDR3, the full variable domain is EPEVTQTPSHQVTQMGQEVILRCVPISNHLYFYWYRQILGQKVEFLVSFYNNEISEKSEIFDDQFSVERPDGSNFTLKIRSTKLEDSAMYFCASSEMSGVAFFGQGTRLTVV.